The 9 T cell receptor beta chains given below trace back to one sample, sequenced in a study of T cells in Graves' hyperthyroidism and ophthalmopathy (dated by TCRdb to about 2019). The library was made by multiplex PCR. TCRdb records Illumina HiSeq 2000 as the sequencer. Amplification of TCR beta CDR3 regions was carried out from RNA transcripts. A first-round RT-PCR of the TCR CDR3 used the HTBI primer set with the Qiagen OneStep RT-PCR kit. TCRdb itself trimmed the public reads at Q25 with fastp, ran MiXCR and retained productive beta chains. Each CDR3 protein appears once, grouped with its most common genes and DNA. This sample holds a few hundred thousand distinct CDR3 sequences; roughly 15% were observed only once. The ten top clones hold approximately 5.8% of the sample. The sample consisted of blood. The receptors derive from a woman aged 18 to 35 with Graves' hyperthyroidism.

This clonotype has a count of ten or more. The chain is built from TRBV7-3 and TRBJ1-1, with D hard to call. V lost 4 bases to trimming and J lost 5 bases, with 11 bases between them. CDR3 size: 13 residues. Germline V lookup: CDR1 SGHTA, CDR2 FQGTGA. The CDR3 nucleotides are TGTGCCAGCAGCTCTCTGCCGGAGACTGAAGCTTTCTTT. Its protein product is CASSSLPETEAFF.

The chain has TRBV10-3 and TRBJ2-1, with 9 nucleotides matching TRBD2. CDR1 is ENHRY, CDR2 SYGVKD, per germline. V gave up 4 bases and J gave up 8 bases; unmatched junction bases: 9. This CDR3 comprises 15 residues. CDR3: CAISGGGRAIDEQFF. The CDR3 bases are TGTGCCATCAGTGGCGGCGGGAGGGCTATTGATGAGCAGTTCTTC.

The chain uses TRBV6-1 and TRBJ2-2; TRBD1 matches 10 bases. Germline trimming cut 10 bases from V and 6 bases from J; bases unmatched to any gene: 11. The CDR3 spans 15 residues. In germline, CDR1 is MNHNS, CDR2 SASEGT. The CDR3 reads CATKGGQGYSGELFF. CDR3 DNA: TGTGCCACAAAAGGGGGACAGGGGTATTCCGGGGAGCTGTTTTTT.

The table lists this clonotype with many counts. The V call is TRBV28, the J call TRBJ1-2; 9 bases align to TRBD1. In germline, CDR1 is MDHEN, CDR2 SYDVKM. J gave up 4 bases and V 7 bases, and 4 bases lay outside the gene matches. The CDR3 contains 13 residues. CDR3 DNA sequence: TGTGCCAGCATCCCGGGACAGGGCTATGGCTACACCTTC. This gives the protein CASIPGQGYGYTF.

Many counts were recorded for this clonotype. V usage is TRBV5-6 and J usage is TRBJ2-7; TRBD2 is a possible D gene (6 bases). Trimming stripped 4 bases from V and 1 base from J, with 9 bases between. The CDR3 runs to 13 residues. Germline values: CDR1 SGHDT, CDR2 YYEEEE. CDR3 sequence reads: CASSGGKSYEQYF. The CDR3 nucleotides read TGTGCCAGCAGCGGGGGGAAGTCCTACGAGCAGTACTTC.

V and J are TRBV18 and TRBJ2-5, with 7 bases that match TRBD2. The CDR3 extends over 14 amino acids. The germline V gene has CDR1 KGHSH and CDR2 LQKENI. V lost 0 bases, J lost 4 bases, and 2 bases stayed unmatched. As DNA, the CDR3 is TGTGCCAGCTCACCACCTCCGGGAGGAGAGACCCAGTACTTC. This translates into CASSPPPGGETQYF. Together with reference TRBV18 and TRBJ2-5, the CDR3 gives the full variable domain: NAGVMQNPRHLVRRRGQEARLRCSPMKGHSHVYWYRQLPEEGLKFMVYLQKENIIDESGMPKERFSAEFPKEGPSILRIQQVVRGDSAAYFCASSPPPGGETQYFGPGTRLLVL.

About this clonotype: This may be a read error, as it is one base from a much larger clone. The chain couples TRBV28 to TRBJ2-7; D unresolved. CDR3 length: 13 residues. CDR1 MDHEN and CDR2 SYDVKM come from the germline V gene. DNA for the CDR3: TGTGTCAGCAGTTTCCGTCAGGTCTACGAGCAGTACTTC. This translates into CVSSFRQVYEQYF.

This clonotype was picked up many times. The V call is TRBV24-1, the J call TRBJ1-2; TRBD1 might be the D (5 bases). V was trimmed by 4 bases and J by 4 bases, leaving 15 bases between them. The CDR3 runs 15 residues. Germline values: CDR1 KGHDR, CDR2 SFDVKD. The CDR3 here is CATSESGTQVYGYTF. Written as DNA, the CDR3 is TGTGCCACCAGTGAATCCGGGACGCAGGTCTATGGCTACACCTTC.

This clonotype showed up just a few times. The chain combines TRBV6-4 with TRBJ2-1, with 7 bases identical to TRBD2. With V trimmed by 3 bases and J by 6 bases, 8 bases remained unmatched. The CDR3 is 15 amino acids. Germline CDR1 is MRHNA and CDR2 is SNTAGT. The CDR3 here is CASSEFAGAGNEQFF. The CDR3 bases are TGTGCCAGCAGTGAATTCGCGGGAGCTGGCAATGAGCAGTTCTTC.